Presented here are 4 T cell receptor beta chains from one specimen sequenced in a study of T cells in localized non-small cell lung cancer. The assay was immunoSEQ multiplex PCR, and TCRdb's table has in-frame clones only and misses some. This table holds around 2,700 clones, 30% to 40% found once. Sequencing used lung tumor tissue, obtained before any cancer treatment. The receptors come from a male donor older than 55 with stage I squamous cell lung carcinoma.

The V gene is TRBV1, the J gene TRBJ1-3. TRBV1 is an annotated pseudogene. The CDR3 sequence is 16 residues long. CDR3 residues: CASSQGAENSGNTIYF. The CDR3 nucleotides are TGCGCCAGCAGCCAAGGAGCCGAAAACTCTGGAAACACCATATATTTT.

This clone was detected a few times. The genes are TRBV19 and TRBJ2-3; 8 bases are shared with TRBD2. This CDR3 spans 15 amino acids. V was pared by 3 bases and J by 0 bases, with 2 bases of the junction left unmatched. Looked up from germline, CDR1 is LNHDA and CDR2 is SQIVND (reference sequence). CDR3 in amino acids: CASSMGGRSTDTQYF. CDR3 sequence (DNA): TGTGCCAGTAGTATGGGCGGGAGGAGCACAGATACGCAGTATTTT.

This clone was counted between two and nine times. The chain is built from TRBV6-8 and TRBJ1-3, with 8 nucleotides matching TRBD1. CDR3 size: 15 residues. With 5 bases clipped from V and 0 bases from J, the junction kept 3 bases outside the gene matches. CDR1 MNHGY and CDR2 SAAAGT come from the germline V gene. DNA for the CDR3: TGTGCCAGCAGTCGGACAGGGAGCTCTGGAAACACCATATATTTT. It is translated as CASSRTGSSGNTIYF.

The CDR3 reads CASSAELAAGGTQYF. The CDR3, as DNA: TGCGCCAGCAGTGCGGAACTAGCGGCCGGTGGGACCCAGTACTTC. The rearrangement links TRBV10-2 to TRBJ2-5; 8 bases fit TRBD2. Germline V lookup: CDR1 WSHSY, CDR2 SAAADI. The V gene end was trimmed by 4 bases and the J gene end by 7 bases; junction bases not matched to a gene: 11. This CDR3 is built from 15 residues.